These 30 T cell receptor beta chains came from one sample sequenced in a study of control samples from healthy donors and cancer patients. The protocol was immunoSEQ multiplex PCR, while the TCRdb copy is restricted to in-frame clones and leaves out a portion. Of roughly 88,000 clones in the sample, about nine tenths are singletons; the top ten hold roughly 15%. The sequenced material came from blood. These receptors came from a man between 50 and 59 years old in good health.

Notes on this clone: Germline and junction disagree at one end, which may indicate a read error. Additional DNA sequences in this sample encode the identical CDR3. This sequence joins TRBV10-3 and TRBJ1-2; no definite D call. Germline CDR1 ENHRY, CDR2 SYGVKD. The CDR3 is made up of 14 amino acids. The CDR3 DNA reads as TGTGCCATCAGTGGAAAGGGTCAGAACTTTGGCTACACCTTC. It yields the protein CAISGKGQNFGYTF.

This sequence joins TRBV9 and TRBJ2-1, with D tentatively TRBD2 (6 bases). This CDR3 comprises 15 residues. V was pared by 0 bases and J by 3 bases, with 10 bases between. CDR1 is SGDLS and CDR2 is YYNGEE in the germline V gene. The CDR3 sequence: CASSVGRASYNEQFF. The CDR3 nucleotides read TGTGCCAGCAGCGTAGGGAGGGCAAGCTACAATGAGCAGTTCTTC.

The chain recombines TRBV5-1 with TRBJ2-7, with 9 bases matching TRBD1. Germline V gene sequence: CDR1 SGHRS, CDR2 YFSETQ. The V gene end was trimmed by 4 bases and the J gene end by 3 bases; junction bases not matched to a gene: 8. CDR3 length equals 15 residues. DNA of the CDR3: TGCGCCAGCAGCACCGGACAGGGGAATTTCTACGAGCAGTACTTC. The encoded protein is CASSTGQGNFYEQYF.

V is TRBV5-1 and J is TRBJ1-4, with D unresolved. CDR1 is SGHRS, CDR2 YFSETQ, per germline. V was clipped by 0 bases and J by 1 base, with 4 bases between them. There are 14 residues in the CDR3. DNA for the CDR3: TGCGCCAGCAGCTTGGACAGAACTAATGAAAAACTGTTTTTT. Protein sequence: CASSLDRTNEKLFF.

J is TRBJ1-1 and V is TRBV14; maybe TRBD1 (5 bases). Trimming removed 6 bases from V and 0 bases from J, with 8 bases in between. The CDR3 runs 13 residues. Germline V CDR1 and CDR2: SGHDN, FVKESK. For the CDR3, the DNA is TGTGCCAGCAGATGGGGGGTGAACACTGAAGCTTTCTTT. It encodes CASRWGVNTEAFF. Full variable domain (remainder filled in from reference TRBV14 and TRBJ1-1): EAGVTQFPSHSVIEKGQTVTLRCDPISGHDNLYWYRRVMGKEIKFLLHFVKESKQDESGMPNNRFLAERTGGTYSTLKVQPAELEDSGVYFCASRWGVNTEAFFGQGTRLTVV.

This chain connects TRBV5-1 to TRBJ1-1; 7 positions match TRBD1. The V gene end was trimmed by 0 bases and the J gene end by 1 base; junction bases not matched to a gene: 15. The germline CDR1 and CDR2 sequences are SGHRS and YFSETQ. CDR3 length: 19 residues. The CDR3 DNA follows: TGCGCCAGCAGCTTGGTCTATTACGACAGGGATCGACGGAACACTGAAGCTTTCTTT. Translated, it gives CASSLVYYDRDRRNTEAFF. Supplemented by reference TRBV5-1 and TRBJ1-1, the full variable domain reads KAGVTQTPRYLIKTRGQQVTLSCSPISGHRSVSWYQQTPGQGLQFLFEYFSETQRNKGNFPGRFSGRQFSNSRSEMNVSTLELGDSALYLCASSLVYYDRDRRNTEAFFGQGTRLTVV.

This chain connects TRBV28 to TRBJ1-2; D not certain. V was pared by 11 bases and J by 0 bases, with 10 bases between. This CDR3 is 12 amino acids long. Germline V gene lookup returns CDR1 MDHEN and CDR2 SYDVKM. This CDR3 reads CAGWRANYGYTF. CDR3 coding DNA: TGTGCCGGATGGAGAGCTAACTATGGCTACACCTTC.

V usage is TRBV5-6 and J usage is TRBJ2-4; D is ambiguous. This CDR3 is built from 13 residues. The V end was cut by 4 bases, the J end by 6 bases, with 11 bases between. Germline V CDR1 and CDR2: SGHDT, YYEEEE. The CDR3 is CASSPWVGNIQYF. The CDR3 nucleotides read TGTGCCAGCAGCCCCTGGGTAGGAAACATTCAGTACTTC.

V gene TRBV19 combines with J gene TRBJ1-1, with 9 bases that match TRBD1. Germline CDR1 and CDR2: LNHDA and SQIVND (reference sequence). Losses at the gene ends were 6 bases for V and 2 bases for J; bases not matched to a gene: 7. The CDR3 contains 15 residues. CDR3 loop: CASRARQGVNTEAFF. The CDR3 nucleotides read TGTGCCAGTAGGGCGAGACAGGGGGTAAACACTGAAGCTTTCTTT.

The rearrangement uses TRBV7-6 and TRBJ1-6, with D unresolved. Germline assignment: CDR1 SGHVS and CDR2 FNYEAQ. Between the trimmed V and J ends, which lost 4 bases and 13 bases, there was a span of 14 bases. This CDR3 is 13 amino acids long. The CDR3 is CASSSAKLGPLHF. The DNA of the CDR3 is TGTGCCAGCAGCTCAGCGAAGTTAGGGCCCCTCCACTTT.

This chain joins TRBV7-2 and TRBJ1-4, with D hard to call. Germline assignment: CDR1 SGHTA and CDR2 FQGNSA. V lost 1 base to trimming and J lost 5 bases, with 8 bases between them. The CDR3 extends over 14 amino acids. CDR3 in DNA: TGTGCCAGCAGCTTAGGGAACTTGAATGAAAAACTGTTTTTT. It yields the protein CASSLGNLNEKLFF.

The CDR3 protein is CASSQVSRGEAFF. The CDR3 DNA reads as TGTGCCAGCAGCCAAGTCTCCAGGGGTGAAGCTTTCTTT. The V gene is TRBV3-1 (or the pseudogene TRBV3-2), the J gene TRBJ1-1, with D possibly being TRBD1 (6 bases). Germline loops: CDR1 LGHDT, CDR2 YNNKEL (reference sequence). This CDR3 has 13 residues. Trimming removed 1 base at V and 7 bases at J, with 10 bases between.

V gene TRBV19 combines with J gene TRBJ2-5; tentative D call: TRBD1 (5 bases). Trimming stripped 5 bases from V and 5 bases from J, with 12 bases between. CDR1 and CDR2 from the germline V gene are LNHDA and SQIVND (reference sequence). The CDR3 runs to 13 residues. Here the CDR3 reads CASSVQGRETQYF. CDR3 nucleotides: TGTGCCAGTAGTGTGCAGGGTCGGGAGACCCAGTACTTC.

The chain combines TRBV7-2 with TRBJ1-2; 7 positions agree with TRBD1. Germline V lookup: CDR1 SGHTA, CDR2 FQGNSA. This CDR3 spans 14 amino acids. With V trimmed by 5 bases and J by 5 bases, 8 bases remained unmatched. Here the CDR3 reads CASSRRDSNYGYTF. The CDR3 DNA follows: TGTGCCAGCAGCCGCCGGGACAGTAATTATGGCTACACCTTC.

The chain couples TRBV5-8 to TRBJ1-2, with D uncertain. Between the trimmed V and J ends, which lost 2 bases and 9 bases, there was a span of 11 bases. Per the germline V gene, CDR1 is SGHTS and CDR2 is YDEGEE. The CDR3 consists of 12 residues. CDR3 in amino acids: CASSLMESRYTF. CDR3 sequence (DNA): TGTGCCAGCAGCTTAATGGAGTCGCGCTACACCTTC.

This chain joins TRBV19 and TRBJ2-5; D may be TRBD1 (5 bases). Germline loops: CDR1 LNHDA, CDR2 SQIVND (reference sequence). The V end lost 5 bases, the J end lost 2 bases, and 9 bases lay between the germline ends. The CDR3 totals 13 residues. CDR3 sequence: CASSDRFQETQYF. For the CDR3, the DNA is TGTGCCAGTAGTGACAGATTTCAAGAGACCCAGTACTTC. The full variable domain, in which reference TRBV19 and TRBJ2-5 provide the parts outside the CDR3, is DGGITQSPKYLFRKEGQNVTLSCEQNLNHDAMYWYRQDPGQGLRLIYYSQIVNDFQKGDIAEGYSVSREKKESFPLTVTSAQKNPTAFYLCASSDRFQETQYFGPGTRLLVL.

The chain recombines TRBV12-5 with TRBJ1-6; TRBD1 matches 10 bases. The germline CDR1 and CDR2 sequences are LGHNT and FRNRAP. V lost 5 bases to trimming and J lost 9 bases; unmatched junction nucleotides: 16. The CDR3 has 18 amino acids. The CDR3 bases are TGTGCTAGTGGTCTGCGAGCCTTAGGGGGACAGGGGTTTTCACCCCTCCACTTT. It translates to CASGLRALGGQGFSPLHF. The full variable domain, completed using reference TRBV12-5 and TRBJ1-6, is DARVTQTPRHKVTEMGQEVTMRCQPILGHNTVFWYRQTMMQGLELLAYFRNRAPLDDSGMPKDRFSAEMPDATLATLKIQPSEPRDSAVYFCASGLRALGGQGFSPLHFGNGTRLTVT.

This rearrangement joins TRBV6-4 to TRBJ2-5; D is possibly TRBD1 (6 bases). Germline-derived CDR1 and CDR2 are MRHNA and SNTAGT. The CDR3 is 15 amino acids. Trimming left V 6 bases short and J 5 bases short, with 19 bases between. CDR3 DNA sequence: TGTGCCAGCAGCCTAACAGGGAATGCGGAGGAGACCCAGTACTTC. Translating gives CASSLTGNAEETQYF.

CDR3: CASSPRTVGNTIYF. The CDR3 DNA sequence: TGTGCCAGCAGCCCGCGGACAGTCGGAAACACCATATATTTT. The genes are TRBV7-8 and TRBJ1-3; a possible D gene is TRBD1 (6 bases). Per the germline V gene, CDR1 is SGHVS and CDR2 is FQNEAQ. The V end was cut by 5 bases, the J end by 4 bases, with 12 bases between. CDR3 length: 14 residues. The entire variable domain, with the rest obtained from reference TRBV7-8 and TRBJ1-3, is as follows: GAGVSQSPRYKVAKRGQDVALRCDPISGHVSLFWYQQALGQGPEFLTYFQNEAQLDKSGLPSDRFFAERPEGSVSTLKIQRTQQEDSAVYLCASSPRTVGNTIYFGEGSWLTVV.

This chain joins TRBV3-1 (or the pseudogene TRBV3-2) and TRBJ1-2; D not certain. CDR3 length: 13 residues. The germline CDR1 and CDR2 sequences are LGHDT and YNNKEL (reference sequence). Trimming removed 2 bases at V and 8 bases at J, with 12 bases between. The CDR3 bases are TGTGCCAGCAGCCAAAACAGCTTTGAAGGCTACACCTTC. Translating it yields CASSQNSFEGYTF.

The rearrangement uses TRBV5-6 and TRBJ1-2; 9 bases are a match to TRBD1. Germline trimming cut 5 bases from V and 2 bases from J; bases unmatched to any gene: 4. The CDR3 totals 14 residues. Germline V gives CDR1 SGHDT, CDR2 YYEEEE. For the CDR3, the DNA is TGTGCCAGCAGTTCCGGGACAGGGAACTATGGCTACACCTTC. Translation gives CASSSGTGNYGYTF.

This clone showed up just once. The rearrangement links TRBV5-1 to TRBJ1-1; the D is unclear. The CDR3 runs to 14 residues. Germline lookup yields CDR1 SGHRS and CDR2 YFSETQ. V lost 0 bases and J 4 bases, leaving 10 bases between the germline ends. CDR3 sequence: CASSLAALSTEAFF. Written as DNA, the CDR3 is TGCGCCAGCAGCTTGGCCGCCCTCTCCACTGAAGCTTTCTTT.

The chain has TRBV6-5 and TRBJ2-3; tentative D call: TRBD1 (5 bases). Germline CDR1 MNHEY, CDR2 SVGAGI. Trimming took 4 bases from V and 3 from J, leaving 14 bases between them. The CDR3 length is 15 residues. As DNA, the CDR3 is TGTGCCAGCAGTTTGTTAGGGGTTTTAACAGATACGCAGTATTTT. It codes for CASSLLGVLTDTQYF.

This chain links TRBV19 with TRBJ1-2; a possible D gene is TRBD1 (6 bases). This CDR3 spans 13 amino acids. Trimming left V 5 bases short and J 4 bases short, with 11 bases between. Germline V gene sequence: CDR1 LNHDA, CDR2 SQIVND (reference sequence). DNA of the CDR3: TGTGCCAGTAGTTCTCAGGACAGCTATGGCTACACCTTC. The encoded protein is CASSSQDSYGYTF.

The gene calls are TRBV7-9 and TRBJ2-3, with 11 bases identical to TRBD2. V gave up 5 bases and J gave up 3 bases; unmatched junction bases: 4. The CDR3 runs 15 residues. The germline CDR1 and CDR2 sequences are SEHNR and FQNEAQ (reference sequence). The chain's CDR3 is CASSRTSGQTDTQYF. In DNA, the CDR3 is TGTGCCAGCAGCCGGACTAGCGGGCAAACAGATACGCAGTATTTT.

The gene calls are TRBV6-5 and TRBJ1-1, with 8 bases that match TRBD1. Germline V gene lookup returns CDR1 MNHEY and CDR2 SVGAGI. The trim removed 3 bases at V and 4 bases at J, leaving 7 bases unmatched. The CDR3 has 15 amino acids. The CDR3 sequence is CASSYTDRGGTEAFF. The CDR3 DNA is TGTGCCAGCAGTTATACTGACAGGGGAGGCACTGAAGCTTTCTTT.

The V gene is TRBV19, the J gene TRBJ1-5, with D tentatively TRBD1 (6 bases). Germline CDR1 and CDR2: LNHDA and SQIVND (reference sequence). The CDR3 extends over 14 amino acids. With 3 bases removed from V and 7 bases from J, the gap between germline ends came to 13 bases. In nucleotides, the CDR3 is TGTGCCAGTAGTATCGAACAGGGAGGGCAGCCCCAGCATTTT. It encodes CASSIEQGGQPQHF. The whole variable domain, remainder taken from reference TRBV19 and TRBJ1-5, is DGGITQSPKYLFRKEGQNVTLSCEQNLNHDAMYWYRQDPGQGLRLIYYSQIVNDFQKGDIAEGYSVSREKKESFPLTVTSAQKNPTAFYLCASSIEQGGQPQHFGDGTRLSIL.

A single count supports this clone. The chain links TRBV27 to TRBJ2-7; 7 bases match TRBD1. The CDR3 is made up of 13 amino acids. V lost 10 bases, J lost 2 bases, and 8 bases stayed unmatched. CDR1 is MNHEY, CDR2 SMNVEV, per germline (reference sequence). CDR3 loop: CANRGLQAYEQYF. The CDR3 region has the DNA TGTGCCAACAGGGGTTTACAGGCCTACGAGCAGTACTTC.

In DNA form, the CDR3 reads TGTGCCAGCTCACCACTCCGACAGCCCTATGGCTACACCTTC. Translating gives CASSPLRQPYGYTF. This chain links TRBV18 with TRBJ1-2, with D tentatively TRBD1 (5 bases). CDR1 KGHSH and CDR2 LQKENI come from the germline V gene. This CDR3 has 14 residues. With 1 base removed from V and 4 bases from J, the gap between germline ends came to 10 bases.

The V call is TRBV7-9, the J call TRBJ2-7, with 7 bases aligning to TRBD2. Germline CDR1 and CDR2: SEHNR and FQNEAQ (reference sequence). CDR3 length equals 14 residues. With 5 bases clipped from V and 2 bases from J, the junction kept 6 bases outside the gene matches. This CDR3 reads CASSPRRGAYEQYF. The CDR3 coding sequence is TGTGCCAGCAGCCCCAGACGGGGGGCCTACGAGCAGTACTTC.